This T cell receptor beta chain was captured in a study of T cells in Graves' hyperthyroidism and ophthalmopathy. This clonotype appeared a few times. Fresh peripheral blood, 10 ml, yielded the PBMCs. V was cut by 9 bases and J by 3 bases, with 18 bases left in between. Germline CDR1 SNHLY, CDR2 FYNNEI. The CDR3 consists of 14 residues. The source material, RNA transcripts, was used to amplify TCR beta CDR3 regions. A set of HTBI primers served as the primers for a first-round RT-PCR of the TCR CDR3. TCRdb reanalysed the multiplex PCR reads using MiXCR and keeps one entry per CDR3 protein. In the table there are some 650,000 distinct CDR3 sequences, 16% of which are singletons.

The sequenced sample was blood. The sequence was collected from a woman aged 35 to 49 with Graves' ophthalmopathy. The chain joins TRBV2 to TRBJ2-7; D tentatively reads TRBD1 or TRBD2 (5 bases each). The CDR3 nucleotides are TGTGCCAGTAGATCCGGGACCACTATCTACGAGCAGTACTTC. This encodes CASRSGTTIYEQYF.